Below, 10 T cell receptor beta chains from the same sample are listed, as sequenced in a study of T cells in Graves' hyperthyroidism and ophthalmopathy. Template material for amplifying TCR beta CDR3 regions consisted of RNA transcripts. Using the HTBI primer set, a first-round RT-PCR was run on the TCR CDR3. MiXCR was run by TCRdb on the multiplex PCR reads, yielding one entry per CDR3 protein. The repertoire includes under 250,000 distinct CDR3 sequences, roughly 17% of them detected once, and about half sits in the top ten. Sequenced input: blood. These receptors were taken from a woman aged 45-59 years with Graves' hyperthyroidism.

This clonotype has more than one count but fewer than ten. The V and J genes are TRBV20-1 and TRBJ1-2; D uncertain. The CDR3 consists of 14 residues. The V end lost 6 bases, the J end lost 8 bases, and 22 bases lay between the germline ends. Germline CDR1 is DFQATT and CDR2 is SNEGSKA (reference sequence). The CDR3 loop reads CSAPRRERGDGYTF. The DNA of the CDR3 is TGCAGTGCACCTAGACGCGAGCGTGGAGACGGCTACACCTTC.

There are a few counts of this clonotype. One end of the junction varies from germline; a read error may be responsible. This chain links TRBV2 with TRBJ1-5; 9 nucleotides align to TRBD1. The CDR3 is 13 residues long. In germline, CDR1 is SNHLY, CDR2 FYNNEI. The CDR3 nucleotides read TGTGCCAGCAGTGTTTTGGGTGGGGACAGGGAGAATTTT. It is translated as CASSVLGGDRENF.

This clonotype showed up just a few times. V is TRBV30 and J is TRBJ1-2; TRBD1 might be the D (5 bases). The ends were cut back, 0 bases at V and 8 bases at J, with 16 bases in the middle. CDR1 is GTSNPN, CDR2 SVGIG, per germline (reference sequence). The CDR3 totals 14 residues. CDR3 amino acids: CAWSVIQGWNGYTF. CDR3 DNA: TGTGCCTGGAGTGTAATTCAGGGATGGAACGGCTACACCTTC.

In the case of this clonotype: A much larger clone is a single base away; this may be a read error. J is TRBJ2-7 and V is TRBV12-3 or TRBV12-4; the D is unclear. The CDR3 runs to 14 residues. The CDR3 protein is CASSSSLIRYEQHF. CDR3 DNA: TGTGCCAGCAGCTCCTCGTTAATAAGGTACGAGCAGCACTTC.

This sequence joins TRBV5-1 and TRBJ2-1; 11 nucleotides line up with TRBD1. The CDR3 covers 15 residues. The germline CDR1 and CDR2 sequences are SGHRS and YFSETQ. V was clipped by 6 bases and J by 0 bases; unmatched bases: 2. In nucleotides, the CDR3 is TGCGCCAGCACCGGGACAGGGGGCTCCTACAATGAGCAGTTCTTC. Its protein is CASTGTGGSYNEQFF. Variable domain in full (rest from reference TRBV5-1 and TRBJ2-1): KAGVTQTPRYLIKTRGQQVTLSCSPISGHRSVSWYQQTPGQGLQFLFEYFSETQRNKGNFPGRFSGRQFSNSRSEMNVSTLELGDSALYLCASTGTGGSYNEQFFGPGTRLTVL.

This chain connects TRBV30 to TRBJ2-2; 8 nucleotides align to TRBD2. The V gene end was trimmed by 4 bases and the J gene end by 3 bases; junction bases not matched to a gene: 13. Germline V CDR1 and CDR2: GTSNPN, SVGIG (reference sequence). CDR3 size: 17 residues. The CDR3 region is CAWMAYFSGSDTGELFF. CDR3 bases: TGTGCCTGGATGGCCTACTTCAGCGGGAGCGACACCGGGGAGCTGTTTTTT.

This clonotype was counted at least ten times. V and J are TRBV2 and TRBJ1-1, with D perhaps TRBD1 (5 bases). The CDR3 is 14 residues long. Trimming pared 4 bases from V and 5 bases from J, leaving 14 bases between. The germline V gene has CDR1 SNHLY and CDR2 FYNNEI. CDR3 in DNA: TGTGCCAGCAGTGTTTCCGGGGCCGAAACTGAAGCTTTCTTT. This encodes CASSVSGAETEAFF.

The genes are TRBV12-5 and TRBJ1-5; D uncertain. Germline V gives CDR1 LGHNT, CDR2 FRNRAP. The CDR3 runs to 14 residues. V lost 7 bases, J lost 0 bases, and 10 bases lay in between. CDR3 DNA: TGTGCTAGTGTACTGGCAAATAGCAATCAGCCCCAGCATTTT. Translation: CASVLANSNQPQHF. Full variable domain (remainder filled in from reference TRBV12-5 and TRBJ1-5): DARVTQTPRHKVTEMGQEVTMRCQPILGHNTVFWYRQTMMQGLELLAYFRNRAPLDDSGMPKDRFSAEMPDATLATLKIQPSEPRDSAVYFCASVLANSNQPQHFGDGTRLSIL.

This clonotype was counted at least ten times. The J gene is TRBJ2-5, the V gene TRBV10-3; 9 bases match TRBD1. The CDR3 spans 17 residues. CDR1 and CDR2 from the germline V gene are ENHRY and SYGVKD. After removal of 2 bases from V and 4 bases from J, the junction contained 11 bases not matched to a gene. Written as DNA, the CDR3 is TGTGCCATCAGTGAGGGGGGACAGGGCAAGAAGGGAGAGACCCAGTACTTC. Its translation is CAISEGGQGKKGETQYF.

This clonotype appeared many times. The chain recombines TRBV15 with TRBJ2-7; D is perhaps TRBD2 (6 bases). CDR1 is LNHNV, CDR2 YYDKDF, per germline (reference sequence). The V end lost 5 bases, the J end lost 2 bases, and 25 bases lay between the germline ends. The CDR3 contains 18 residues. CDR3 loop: CATSPVIQISGRPYEQYF. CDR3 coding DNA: TGTGCCACCAGCCCAGTGATTCAGATAAGCGGGCGACCCTACGAGCAGTACTTC. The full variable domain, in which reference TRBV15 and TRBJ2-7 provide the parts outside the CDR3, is DAMVIQNPRYQVTQFGKPVTLSCSQTLNHNVMYWYQQKSSQAPKLLFHYYDKDFNNEADTPDNFQSRRPNTSFCFLDIRSPGLGDTAMYLCATSPVIQISGRPYEQYFGPGTRLTVT.